This T cell receptor beta chain was sequenced in a study of cytomegalovirus exposure and HLA in healthy donors. About the study: As an earlier analysis found, about 179 million T cells yielded some 120 million unique TCR beta sequences. There were just under 400 genotyped donors. Of these, 81% fell in the genetic ancestry cluster associated with self-reported Caucasian donors.

In its sample, this clone was seen a few times. Its antigen is still unknown. Whereas donors were nominally healthy upon sampling, unrecorded immune exposures were probable. Study results and caveats: The later analysis indicated that the majority of CMV-associated TCR beta chains appeared HLA-restricted.

V was trimmed by 3 bases and J by 4 bases, leaving 9 bases between them. From germline, CDR1 is LNHDA and CDR2 SQIVND (reference sequence). This CDR3 contains 14 residues. Vbeta (60) and Jbeta (13) primers were used in the PCR. The method was immunoSEQ multiplex PCR; TCRdb's version includes in-frame clones alone and lacks a portion of them. The table has approximately 150,000 clones, almost 80% seen once. Sequencing was carried out using PBMCs. This chain links TRBV19 with TRBJ1-4; D is uncertain. The origin of this receptor is a man younger than 35 in good health and CMV-seropositive. The CDR3 is CASSIYSDNEKLFF. CDR3 bases: TGTGCCAGTAGTATCTACAGTGATAATGAAAAACTGTTTTTT.